The entry below describes one TCR beta chain. Its target is unknown. This sample is part of a study of shared clonotypes between healthy human individuals. Study results and caveats: Non-shared clonotypes were found to have lower generation probabilities than the clonotypes that were shared by all four of the sorted-subset donors. Measured sharing among donors was expected to vary with sequencing depth.

Researchers partitioned CD4+ cells into CD45RA+ naive and CD45RA-negative memory subsets. In the original analysis: Filtering differed, since immunoSEQ gave only junction sequences and no quality scores. Using immunoSEQ multiplex PCR, the repertoire was profiled, and TCRdb retains in-frame clones only, with some absent. D and trimming come from the DNA, and the V and J calls and clone size come from that table. The sample contains about a million clones, roughly 80% of which appear only once. In germline, CDR1 is MNHNS, CDR2 SASEGT. The CDR3 runs 11 residues. Trimming pared 9 bases from V and 7 bases from J, leaving 9 bases between.

The chain joins TRBV6-1 to TRBJ1-4; D not certain. Sequencing used memory CD4+ T cells from PBMCs. Regarding subset: CD45RA-negative fraction. The source of this sequence is a man aged 18 to 30 in good health. Some clones in this sample may be carry-over from other donors' samples. The CDR3 coding sequence is TGTGCCAGTGGGCTTAGTGAAAAACTGTTTTTT. This gives the protein CASGLSEKLFF.